This TCR beta chain was sequenced in a study of T-cell reconstitution after alpha-beta-depleted transplantation in children. Findings of the study overall: A year had passed since transplant, and T-cell counts and diversity by then came mostly from newly produced T cells.

This clonotype occurred a few times. Antigen: not known. As it was prepared, the TCRbeta library received unique molecular identifiers. TCRdb re-analysed the PCR reads in MiXCR, keeping a single row per CDR3 protein. The sample has about 300,000 distinct CDR3 sequences; nearly 8% are singletons. V was pared by 5 bases and J by 0 bases, with 14 bases between. CDR1 and CDR2 from the germline V gene are SGHTA and FQGNSA. The CDR3 runs 16 residues. This sample comprised peripheral blood, obtained 360 days after TCRalphabeta/CD19-depleted stem cell transplant. The sequence was collected from a female patient aged 2 to 10 who had a stem cell transplant for Fanconi anemia, so the T cells may come from the graft donor. The chain couples TRBV7-2 to TRBJ2-4; D is tentatively TRBD1 or TRBD2 (5 bases each). The CDR3 DNA follows: TGTGCCAGCAGCCGGCAGGGAGTCCTAGCCAAAAACATTCAGTACTTC. It codes for CASSRQGVLAKNIQYF.